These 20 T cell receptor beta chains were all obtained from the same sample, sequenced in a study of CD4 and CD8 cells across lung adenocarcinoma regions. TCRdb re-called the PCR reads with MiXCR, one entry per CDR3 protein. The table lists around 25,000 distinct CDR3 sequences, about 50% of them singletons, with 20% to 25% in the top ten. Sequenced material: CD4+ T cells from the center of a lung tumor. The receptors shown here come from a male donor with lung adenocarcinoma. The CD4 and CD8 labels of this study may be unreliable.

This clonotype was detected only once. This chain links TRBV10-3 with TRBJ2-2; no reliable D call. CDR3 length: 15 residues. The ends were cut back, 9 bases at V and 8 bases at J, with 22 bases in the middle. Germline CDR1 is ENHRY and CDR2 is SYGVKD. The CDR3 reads CAMRLQAGSTGELFF. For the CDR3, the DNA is TGTGCCATGAGACTCCAGGCTGGAAGCACAGGGGAGCTGTTTTTT.

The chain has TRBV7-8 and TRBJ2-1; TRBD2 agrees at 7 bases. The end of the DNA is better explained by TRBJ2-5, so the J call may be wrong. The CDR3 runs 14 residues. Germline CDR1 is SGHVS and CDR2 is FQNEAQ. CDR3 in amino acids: CASSLRTSQETQYF. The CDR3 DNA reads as TGTGCCAGCAGCTTAAGGACTAGCCAAGAGACCCAGTACTTC.

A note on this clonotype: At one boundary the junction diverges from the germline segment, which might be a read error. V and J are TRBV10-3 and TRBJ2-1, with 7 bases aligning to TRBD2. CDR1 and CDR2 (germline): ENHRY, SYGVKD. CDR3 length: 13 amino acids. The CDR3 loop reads CAKGGGNSGEQFF. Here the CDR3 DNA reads TGTGCCAAGGGCGGAGGGAACAGCGGGGAGCAGTTCTTT.

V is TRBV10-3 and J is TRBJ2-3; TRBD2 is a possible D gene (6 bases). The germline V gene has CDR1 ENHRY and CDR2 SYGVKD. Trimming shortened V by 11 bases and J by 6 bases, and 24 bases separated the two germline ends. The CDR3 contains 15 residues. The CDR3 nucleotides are TGTGCCCTGGGACTCCAGTCCGGGAGCCCCGATACGCAGTATTTT. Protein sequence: CALGLQSGSPDTQYF.

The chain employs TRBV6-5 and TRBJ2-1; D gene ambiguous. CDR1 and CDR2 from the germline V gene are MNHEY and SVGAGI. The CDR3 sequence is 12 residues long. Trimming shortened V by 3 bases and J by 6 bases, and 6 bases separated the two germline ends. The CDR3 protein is CASSYTVNEQFF. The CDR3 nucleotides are TGTGCCAGCAGTTATACGGTCAATGAGCAGTTCTTC.

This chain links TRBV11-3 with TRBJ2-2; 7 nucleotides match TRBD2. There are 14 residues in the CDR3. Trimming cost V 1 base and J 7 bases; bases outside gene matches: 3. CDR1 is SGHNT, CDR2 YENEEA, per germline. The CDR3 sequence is CASSLGGGSGELFF. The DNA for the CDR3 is TGTGCCAGCAGCTTAGGTGGCGGGAGCGGGGAGCTGTTTTTT. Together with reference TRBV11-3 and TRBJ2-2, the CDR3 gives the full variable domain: EAGVVQSPRYKIIEKKQPVAFWCNPISGHNTLYWYLQNLGQGPELLIRYENEEAVDDSQLPKDRFSAERLKGVDSTLKIQPAELGDSAVYLCASSLGGGSGELFFGEGSRLTVL.

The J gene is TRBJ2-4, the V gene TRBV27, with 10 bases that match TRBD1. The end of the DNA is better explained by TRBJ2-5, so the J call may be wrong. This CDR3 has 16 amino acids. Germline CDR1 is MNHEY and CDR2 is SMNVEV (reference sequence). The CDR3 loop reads CASSRGHGTGEKTQYF. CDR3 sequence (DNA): TGTGCCAGCAGCAGAGGCCACGGGACAGGGGAAAAGACCCAGTACTTC.

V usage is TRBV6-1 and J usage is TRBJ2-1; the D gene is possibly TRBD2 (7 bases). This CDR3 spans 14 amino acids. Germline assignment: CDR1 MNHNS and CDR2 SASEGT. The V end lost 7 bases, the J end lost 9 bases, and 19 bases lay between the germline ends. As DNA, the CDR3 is TGTGCCAGCACCCCGTGGGGGGGCTCGGGTGAGCAGTTCTTC. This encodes CASTPWGGSGEQFF.

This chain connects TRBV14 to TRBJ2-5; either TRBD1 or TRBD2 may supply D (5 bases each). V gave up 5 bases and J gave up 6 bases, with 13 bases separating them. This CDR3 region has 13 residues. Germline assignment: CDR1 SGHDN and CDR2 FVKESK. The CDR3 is CASSFSGSKTQYF. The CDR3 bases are TGTGCCAGCAGCTTTTCAGGGAGTAAGACCCAGTACTTC.

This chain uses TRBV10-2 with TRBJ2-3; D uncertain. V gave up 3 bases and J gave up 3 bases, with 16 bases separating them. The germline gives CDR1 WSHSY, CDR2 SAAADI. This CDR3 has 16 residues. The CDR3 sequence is CASSDRRLQGTDTQYF. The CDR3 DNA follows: TGCGCCAGCAGTGACAGAAGGCTTCAAGGAACAGATACGCAGTATTTT.

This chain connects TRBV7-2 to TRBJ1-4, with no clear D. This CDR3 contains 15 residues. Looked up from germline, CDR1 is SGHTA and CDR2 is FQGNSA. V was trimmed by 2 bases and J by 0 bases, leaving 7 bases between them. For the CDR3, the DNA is TGTGCCAGCAGCTTATCCCAGGCAACTAATGAAAAACTGTTTTTT. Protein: CASSLSQATNEKLFF.

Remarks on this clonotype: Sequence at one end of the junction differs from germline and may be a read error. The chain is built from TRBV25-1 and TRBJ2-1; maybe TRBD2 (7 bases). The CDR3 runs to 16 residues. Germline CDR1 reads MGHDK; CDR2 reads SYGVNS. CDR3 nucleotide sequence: TGTGCCAGCAGGGGATTTAAGGGGGGGTCCTCAAATGCGCAGTATTTC. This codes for CASRGFKGGSSNAQYF.

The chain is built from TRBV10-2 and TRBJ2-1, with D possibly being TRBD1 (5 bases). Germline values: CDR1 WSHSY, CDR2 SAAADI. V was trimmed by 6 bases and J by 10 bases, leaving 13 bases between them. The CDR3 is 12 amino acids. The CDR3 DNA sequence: TGCGCCAGCAGCAGGGTCCCCTACGAGCAGTTCTTC. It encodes CASSRVPYEQFF.

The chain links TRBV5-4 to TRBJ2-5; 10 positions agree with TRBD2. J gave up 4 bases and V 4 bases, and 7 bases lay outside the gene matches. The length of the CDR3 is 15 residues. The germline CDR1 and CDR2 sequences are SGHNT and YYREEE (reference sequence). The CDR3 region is CASSPGTSVTETQYF. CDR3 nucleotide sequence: TGTGCCAGCAGCCCCGGGACTAGCGTCACAGAGACCCAGTACTTC.

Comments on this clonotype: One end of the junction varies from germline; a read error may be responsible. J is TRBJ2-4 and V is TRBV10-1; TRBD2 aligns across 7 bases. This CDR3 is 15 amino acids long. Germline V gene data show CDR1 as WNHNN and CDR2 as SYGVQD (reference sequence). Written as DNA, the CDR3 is TGCGACAGCCAATGGGGGGGGGGTACCAAAAACATTCAGTACTTC. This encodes CDSQWGGGTKNIQYF.

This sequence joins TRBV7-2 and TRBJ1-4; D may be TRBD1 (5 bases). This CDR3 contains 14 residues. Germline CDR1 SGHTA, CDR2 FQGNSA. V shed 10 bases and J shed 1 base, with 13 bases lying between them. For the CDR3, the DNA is TGTGCCACTAAAACCAGGGTAACTAATGAAAAACTGTTTTTT. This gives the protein CATKTRVTNEKLFF.

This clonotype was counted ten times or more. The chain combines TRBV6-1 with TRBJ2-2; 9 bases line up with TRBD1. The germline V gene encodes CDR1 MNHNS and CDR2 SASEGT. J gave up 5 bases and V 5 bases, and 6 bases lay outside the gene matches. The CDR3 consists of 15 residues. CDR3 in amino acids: CASSTGQGRTGELFF. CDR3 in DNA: TGTGCCAGCAGTACGGGACAGGGTCGGACCGGGGAGCTGTTTTTT.

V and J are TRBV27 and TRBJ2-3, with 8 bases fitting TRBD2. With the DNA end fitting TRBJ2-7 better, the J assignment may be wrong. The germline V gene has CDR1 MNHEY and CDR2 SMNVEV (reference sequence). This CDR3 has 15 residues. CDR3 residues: CASTSGGTATDTQYF. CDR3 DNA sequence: TGTGCCAGCACCTCGGGGGGGACTGCCACAGACACGCAGTACTTC.

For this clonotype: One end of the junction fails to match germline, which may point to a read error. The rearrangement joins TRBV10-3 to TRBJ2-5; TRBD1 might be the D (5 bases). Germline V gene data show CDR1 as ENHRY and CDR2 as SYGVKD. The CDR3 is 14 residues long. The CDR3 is CAGRGARGTETQYF. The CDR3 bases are TGTGCGGGGCGTGGGGCCCGCGGCACAGAGACGCAGTACTTC.

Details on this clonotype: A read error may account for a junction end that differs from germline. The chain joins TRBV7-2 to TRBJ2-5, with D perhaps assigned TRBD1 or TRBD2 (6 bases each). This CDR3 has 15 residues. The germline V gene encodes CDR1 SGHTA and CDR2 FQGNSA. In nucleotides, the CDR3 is TGTGCCGGGGGCCTCGGGGGCCGTGTCGAAGATACCCAGTACTTT. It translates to CAGGLGGRVEDTQYF.